This is a list of T cell receptor beta chains from one sample in a study of STAT5B mutations in CD4+ large granular lymphocyte leukemia. The repertoire was sequenced with immunoSEQ multiplex PCR; TCRdb's copy has only in-frame clones and lacks some. The data show over 2,000 clones, around 86% seen once. The sample consisted of PBMCs. These receptors were taken from a woman in her seventies with CD4+ T-cell large granular lymphocyte leukemia. The CDR3 runs from the conserved cysteine through the conserved F or W. D genes are given only for firm matches. Clone size, where shown, is once, few, many, or a class for clones that have expanded.

TRBV5-1,TRBJ2-7,once,.,CASSPQIATAGEQYF,TGCGCCAGCAGCCCCCAAATCGCGACGGCGGGGGAGCAGTACTTC
TRBV18,TRBJ1-4,.,TRBD1,CASSWDRGREKLFF,TGTGCCAGCTCATGGGACAGGGGGCGAGAAAAACTGTTTTTT
TRBV6-5,TRBJ2-2,.,.,CASRTGMGTGELFF,TGTGCCAGCAGAACAGGGATGGGGACCGGGGAGCTGTTTTTT
TRBV15,TRBJ2-7,.,TRBD2,CATSRAGRGEPYEQYF,TGTGCCACCAGCAGAGCGGGCCGGGGGGAACCCTACGAGCAGTACTTC
TRBV10-3,TRBJ2-5,.,TRBD2,CAISESPGGQETQYF,TGTGCCATCAGTGAGTCCCCGGGGGGGCAAGAGACCCAGTACTTC
TRBV5-1,TRBJ1-6,few,TRBD1,CASSFMTGGNSPLHF,TGCGCCAGCAGCTTTATGACAGGGGGCAATTCACCCCTCCACTTT
TRBV6-5,TRBJ1-1,hyperexpanded,.,CASSAQGSTEAFF,TGTGCCAGCAGTGCCCAGGGCTCCACTGAAGCTTTCTTT
TRBV6-1,TRBJ1-2,.,TRBD1,CASSEGGQGHGYTF,TGTGCCAGCAGTGAAGGAGGACAGGGCCATGGCTACACCTTC
TRBV19,TRBJ2-1,.,TRBD2,CASERGGGGVQQFF,TGTGCCAGCGAACGAGGCGGGGGAGGTGTTCAGCAGTTCTTC
TRBV4-1,TRBJ1-5,few,TRBD1,CASSQDERGHQPQHF,TGCGCCAGCAGCCAAGATGAAAGGGGGCATCAGCCCCAGCATTTT
TRBV5-3,TRBJ2-1,.,.,CARSWEAGVDNEQFF,TGTGCCAGAAGTTGGGAGGCCGGGGTGGACAATGAGCAGTTCTTC
TRBV6-1,TRBJ2-6,.,.,CASSESLVGANVLTF,TGTGCCAGCAGTGAATCCCTAGTAGGGGCCAACGTCCTGACTTTC
TRBV18,TRBJ1-2,.,.,CASSRGANNYGYTF,TGTGCCAGCTCACGGGGGGCCAATAACTATGGCTACACCTTC
TRBV7-3,TRBJ2-3,.,.,CASSQWGETTDTQYF,TGTGCCAGCAGCCAATGGGGGGAGACCACAGATACGCAGTATTTT
TRBV7-3,TRBJ2-3,.,.,CASSLSVGGGDTQYF,TGTGCCAGCAGCTTAAGCGTAGGGGGGGGAGATACGCAGTATTTT
TRBV21-1,TRBJ1-5,.,.,CASSPPVGVPPYSNQPQHF,TGTGCCAGCAGCCCACCGGTAGGGGTCCCCCCGTATAGCAATCAGCCCCAGCATTTT
TRBV19,TRBJ2-3,.,TRBD1,CASSSRQGRRTDTQYF,TGTGCCAGTAGTTCCCGACAGGGTAGGAGGACAGATACGCAGTATTTT
TRBV28,TRBJ2-3,.,.,CASSSPGADSTDTQYF,TGTGCCAGCAGTTCCCCGGGGGCAGATAGCACAGATACGCAGTATTTT
TRBV5-1,TRBJ2-1,.,.,CASSRIGNNEQFF,TGCGCCAGCAGTCGTATCGGGAACAATGAGCAGTTCTTC
TRBV5-1,TRBJ2-7,.,TRBD2,CASRRGSGSYEQYF,TGCGCCAGCAGGCGGGGTAGCGGGTCCTACGAGCAGTACTTC
TRBV19,TRBJ2-3,.,.,CASSSDEASTDTQYF,TGTGCCAGTAGTTCTGACGAGGCTAGCACAGATACGCAGTATTTT
TRBV5-1,TRBJ1-1,once,.,CASSLAAQGTEAFF,TGCGCCAGCAGCTTGGCGGCGCAGGGGACTGAAGCTTTCTTT
TRBV6-1,TRBJ2-7,once,.,CASSEVQGGYEQYF,TGTGCCAGCAGTGAAGTCCAGGGGGGGTACGAGCAGTACTTC
TRBV21-1,TRBJ2-2,once,.,CASSKGDRGNTGELFF,TGTGCCAGCAGCAAAGGGGACAGGGGGAACACCGGGGAGCTGTTTTTT
TRBV10-3,TRBJ1-5,.,.,CAIQSAGDQPQHF,TGTGCCATCCAGTCGGCGGGCGATCAGCCCCAGCATTTT
TRBV10-3,TRBJ1-6,.,TRBD1,CAISQDRGLSPLHF,TGTGCCATTTCACAAGACAGGGGGCTTTCACCCCTCCACTTT
TRBV5-1,TRBJ2-7,.,.,CASSSHPEVTYEQYF,TGCGCCAGCAGCTCTCACCCCGAGGTCACCTACGAGCAGTACTTC
TRBV9,TRBJ2-1,.,TRBD2,CASSVSSGGAYNEQFF,TGTGCCAGCAGCGTTTCTAGCGGGGGGGCGTACAATGAGCAGTTCTTC
TRBV25-1,TRBJ1-5,.,.,CASSEAGAFNQPQHF,TGTGCCAGCAGTGAAGCTGGTGCGTTCAATCAGCCCCAGCATTTT
TRBV7-3,TRBJ2-6,.,.,CASSLTGGDNVLTF,TGTGCCAGCAGCTTGACAGGAGGGGACAACGTCCTGACTTTC
TRBV6-5,TRBJ2-3,.,.,CASSNTRGTDTQYF,TGTGCCAGCAGTAATACCAGGGGCACAGATACGCAGTATTTT
TRBV25-1,TRBJ1-2,.,.,CASRRRDGYTF,TGTGCCAGCAGGCGACGGGATGGCTACACCTTC
TRBV7-6,TRBJ2-2,.,TRBD2,CASSSSGGANTGELFF,TGTGCCAGCAGCTCAAGCGGGGGGGCCAACACCGGGGAGCTGTTTTTT
TRBV7-2,TRBJ2-7,.,TRBD2,CASSLLAGGQYF,TGTGCCAGCAGCTTGCTAGCGGGGGGGCAGTACTTC
TRBV18,TRBJ2-5,.,.,CASSPSPGQETQYF,TGTGCCAGCTCTCCCTCACCCGGCCAAGAGACCCAGTACTTC
TRBV5-6,TRBJ2-5,.,.,CASSRQETQYF,TGTGCCAGCAGCCGCCAAGAGACCCAGTACTTC
TRBV7-3,TRBJ2-5,few,.,CASSLTGFGETQYF,TGTGCCAGCAGCTTAACTGGCTTCGGGGAGACCCAGTACTTC
TRBV28,TRBJ1-2,.,TRBD1,CASSTSSGTGGIYGYTF,TGTGCCAGCAGTACCTCCTCGGGCACAGGGGGTATCTATGGCTACACCTTC
TRBV5-1,TRBJ2-1,.,TRBD1,CASSLGTGDNEQFF,TGCGCCAGCAGCTTGGGGACAGGGGACAATGAGCAGTTCTTC
TRBV11-2,TRBJ1-3,.,.,CASSSTERNTIYF,TGTGCCAGCAGCAGCACCGAGCGAAACACCATATATTTT
TRBV5-1,TRBJ2-2,.,.,CASSLVPGPNTGELFF,TGCGCCAGCAGCTTGGTCCCAGGGCCGAACACCGGGGAGCTGTTTTTT
TRBV29-1,TRBJ2-6,.,.,CSVEAASGANVLTF,TGCAGCGTCGAGGCTGCCTCTGGGGCCAACGTCCTGACTTTC
TRBV7-3,TRBJ2-1,.,.,CASSSGPNNEQFF,TGTGCCAGCAGCTCCGGACCAAACAATGAGCAGTTCTTC
TRBV27,TRBJ1-1,.,.,CASSPRGQVGWTEAFF,TGTGCCAGCAGTCCCCGCGGGCAGGTTGGCTGGACTGAAGCTTTCTTT
TRBV5-1,TRBJ2-5,.,.,CASSSLLGLQETQYF,TGCGCCAGCAGCAGCCTCTTAGGCCTCCAAGAGACCCAGTACTTC